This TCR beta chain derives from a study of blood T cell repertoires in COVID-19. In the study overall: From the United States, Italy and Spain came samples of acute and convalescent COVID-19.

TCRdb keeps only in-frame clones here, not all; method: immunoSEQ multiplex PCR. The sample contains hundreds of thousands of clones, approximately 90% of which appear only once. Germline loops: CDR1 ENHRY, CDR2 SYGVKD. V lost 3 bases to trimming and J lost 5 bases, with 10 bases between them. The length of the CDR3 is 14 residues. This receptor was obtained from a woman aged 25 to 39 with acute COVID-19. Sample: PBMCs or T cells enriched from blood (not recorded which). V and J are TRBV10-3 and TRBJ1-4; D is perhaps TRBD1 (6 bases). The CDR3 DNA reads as TGTGCCATCAGTGATTCTGGACAGAATGAAAAACTGTTTTTT. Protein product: CAISDSGQNEKLFF.